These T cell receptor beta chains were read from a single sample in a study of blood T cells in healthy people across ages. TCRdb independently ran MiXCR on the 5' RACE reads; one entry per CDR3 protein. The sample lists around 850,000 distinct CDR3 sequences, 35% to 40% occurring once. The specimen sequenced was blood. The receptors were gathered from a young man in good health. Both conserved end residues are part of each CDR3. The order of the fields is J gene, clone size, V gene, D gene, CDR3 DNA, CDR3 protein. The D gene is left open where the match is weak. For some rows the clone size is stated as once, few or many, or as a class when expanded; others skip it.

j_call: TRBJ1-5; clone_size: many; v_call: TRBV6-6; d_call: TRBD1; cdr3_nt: TGTGCCAGCAGTCACCGGACAGGGAGTAATCAGCCCCAGCATTTT; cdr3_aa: CASSHRTGSNQPQHF
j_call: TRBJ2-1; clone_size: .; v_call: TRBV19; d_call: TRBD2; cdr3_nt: TGTGCCAGTAGTATAGGGGAGGGGCTGGGTGAGCAGTTCTTC; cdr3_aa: CASSIGEGLGEQFF
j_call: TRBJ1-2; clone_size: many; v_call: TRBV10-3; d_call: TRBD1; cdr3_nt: TGTGCCATCAGTGTGGAGGGGGCGGCTGGCTACACCTTC; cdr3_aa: CAISVEGAAGYTF
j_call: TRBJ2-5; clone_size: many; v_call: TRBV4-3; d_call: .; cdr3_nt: TGCGCCAGCAGCCAAGAGGCCGGGCCCCCGACTTGGGAGACCCAGTACTTC; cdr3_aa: CASSQEAGPPTWETQYF
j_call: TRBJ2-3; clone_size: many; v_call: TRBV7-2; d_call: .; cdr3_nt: TGTGCCAGCAGCCCGAATTTAGGGACAGATACGCAGTATTTT; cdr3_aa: CASSPNLGTDTQYF
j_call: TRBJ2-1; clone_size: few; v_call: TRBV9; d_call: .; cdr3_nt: TGTGCCAGCAGCGTAGAAGGGCGGTACTACAATGAGCAGTTCTTC; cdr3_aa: CASSVEGRYYNEQFF
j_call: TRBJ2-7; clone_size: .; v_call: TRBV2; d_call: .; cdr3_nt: TGTGCCAGCACCCTTGTCAGGGATGTGTACGGGCAGTACTTC; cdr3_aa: CASTLVRDVYGQYF
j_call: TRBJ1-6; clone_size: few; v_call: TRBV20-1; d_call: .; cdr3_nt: TGCAGTGCTAGAATCGGCCCCGATTCACCCCTCCACTTT; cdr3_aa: CSARIGPDSPLHF
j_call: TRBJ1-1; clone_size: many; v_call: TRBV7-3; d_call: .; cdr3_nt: TGTGCCAGCAGCCGGAGGGCTGACACTGAAGCTTTCTTT; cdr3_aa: CASSRRADTEAFF
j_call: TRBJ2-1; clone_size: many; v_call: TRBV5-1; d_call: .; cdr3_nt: TGCGCCAGCAGCTTGGAGAGGGCCCGATACAATGAGCAGTTCTTC; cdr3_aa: CASSLERARYNEQFF
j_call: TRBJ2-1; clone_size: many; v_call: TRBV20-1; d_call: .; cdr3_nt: TGCAGTGCTATCCCCCCAGCGGCGGGGGCCATCGAGAATGAGCAGTTCTTC; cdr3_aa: CSAIPPAAGAIENEQFF
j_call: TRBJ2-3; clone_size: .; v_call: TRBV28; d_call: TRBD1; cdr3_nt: TGTGCCAGCAGTTTATGGGGGGACAGAAGCACAGATACGCAGTATTTT; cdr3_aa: CASSLWGDRSTDTQYF
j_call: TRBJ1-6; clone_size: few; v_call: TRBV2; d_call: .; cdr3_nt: TGTGCCAGCAGCCGACAGGTTGATAATTCACCCCTCCACTTT; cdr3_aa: CASSRQVDNSPLHF
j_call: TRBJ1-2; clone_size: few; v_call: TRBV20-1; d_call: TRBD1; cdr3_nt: TGCAGTGCTAGAGACGGGACAGACCCTAACTATGGCTACACCTTC; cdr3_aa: CSARDGTDPNYGYTF
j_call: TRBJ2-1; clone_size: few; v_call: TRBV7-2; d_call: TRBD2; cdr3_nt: TGTGCCAGCAGGGTTAGCGGGGGGCTCTACAATGAGCAGTTCTTC; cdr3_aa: CASRVSGGLYNEQFF